A selection of T cell receptor beta chains follows, all from one sample in a study of blood T cell repertoires in COVID-19. Measured with immunoSEQ multiplex PCR; TCRdb has only the in-frame clones, and not every one. Among tens of thousands of clones, about 91% were seen once, and the ten largest hold roughly 7.2%. Sample: peripheral blood. These receptors originate from a human donor in a cohort sampled during active COVID-19. The CDR3 runs from the conserved cysteine through the conserved F or W. A D gene is named only where the DNA matches it firmly. The size of a clone is reported for some rows only, either as once, few or many, or as a class for expanded clones.

clone size	V gene	D gene	J gene	CDR3 DNA	CDR3 protein
NA	TRBV28	NA	TRBJ2-7	TGTGCCAGCAGTCCCCCCGACACCGACGAGCAGTACTTC	CASSPPDTDEQYF
NA	TRBV19	TRBD1	TRBJ2-5	TGTGCCAGTAGTATAGCCAGGGGGCCTGAGGAGACCCAGTACTTC	CASSIARGPEETQYF
NA	TRBV5-4	NA	TRBJ1-1	TGTGCCAGCAGCACCCCGGGGGGGGGCACTGAAGCTTTCTTT	CASSTPGGGTEAFF
NA	TRBV12-3/TRBV12-4	NA	TRBJ2-7	TGTGCCAGCAGTTTAGGTGAAGCAGGCGAGCAGTACTTC	CASSLGEAGEQYF
NA	TRBV7-3	TRBD1	TRBJ2-5	TGTGCCAGCAGCTACTACAGGGGGCAAGAGACCCAGTACTTC	CASSYYRGQETQYF
NA	TRBV7-2	TRBD2	TRBJ2-3	TGTGCCAGCAGCTTCGGAGGCGGGAGGGCCTCAGATACGCAGTATTTT	CASSFGGGRASDTQYF
once	TRBV25-1	NA	TRBJ1-6	TGTGCCAGCAGTGAATATAAAAGAGACACCGAACCCCTCCACTTT	CASSEYKRDTEPLHF
NA	TRBV13	NA	TRBJ2-7	TGTGCCAGCCGCAACCTCGGACAGTCCTACGAGCAGTACTTC	CASRNLGQSYEQYF
NA	TRBV6-2/TRBV6-3	NA	TRBJ2-3	TGTGCCAGCAGTGCCGATAGAGCAACAGATACGCAGTATTTT	CASSADRATDTQYF
NA	TRBV3-1/TRBV3-2	TRBD1	TRBJ1-2	TGTGCCAGCAGCCAAGACGTCCAGGGGGCTGGCTACACCTTC	CASSQDVQGAGYTF
few	TRBV7-9	TRBD1	TRBJ2-1	TGTGCCAGCAGCTCGGGGCTAGGGACAGGGAGCTACAATGAGCAGTTCTTC	CASSSGLGTGSYNEQFF
NA	TRBV18	TRBD2	TRBJ2-5	TGTGCCAGCTCAGCCCAGACCAAAATGGCTAGCGGGCAAGAGACCCAGTACTTC	CASSAQTKMASGQETQYF
NA	TRBV21-1	NA	TRBJ1-5	TGTGCCAGCAGCAAAGGTGCAGGGAGGAATCAGCCCCAGCATTTT	CASSKGAGRNQPQHF
NA	TRBV6-7	NA	TRBJ1-1	TGTGCCAGCAGTTACCTAATCGGGACGGAGGGTGAAGCTTTCTTT	CASSYLIGTEGEAFF
once	TRBV10-3	TRBD1	TRBJ1-5	TGTGCCATCAGTCCCGAACCGGGACAGGGTGGAGTTAGCAATCAGCCCCAGCATTTT	CAISPEPGQGGVSNQPQHF
NA	TRBV19	NA	TRBJ1-5	TGTGCCAGTAGTACAGAGCACTCGAGGGGCAATCAGCCCCAGCATTTT	CASSTEHSRGNQPQHF
NA	TRBV5-1	TRBD1	TRBJ2-2	TGCGCCAGCAGCACTAATATGGACAGGGTGAACACCGGGGAGCTGTTTTTT	CASSTNMDRVNTGELFF
once	TRBV5-1	NA	TRBJ1-1	TGCGCCAGCAGCTTGGCCGAACAGGGGAACACTGAAGCTTTCTTT	CASSLAEQGNTEAFF
NA	TRBV3-1/TRBV3-2	NA	TRBJ2-7	TGTGCCAGCAGCCCCCCGGGACACCCCCCCTGGTTC	CASSPPGHPPWF
few	TRBV18	TRBD2	TRBJ2-1	TGTGCCAGCTCACTTTCCCGGCGGGAGCTGCGCAATGAGCAGTTCTTC	CASSLSRRELRNEQFF
NA	TRBV15	NA	TRBJ2-1	TGTGCCACCAGCAGAGATAGGGGGTTCGATGAGCAGTTCTTC	CATSRDRGFDEQFF
NA	TRBV6-2/TRBV6-3	TRBD1	TRBJ1-2	TGTGCCAGCAGTTACACAGGGGACGACTATGGCTACACCTTC	CASSYTGDDYGYTF
NA	TRBV7-9	NA	TRBJ1-3	TGTGCCAGCAGCTTAGAAGTCCCGTCAGGCCGGCCCATATATTTT	CASSLEVPSGRPIYF
NA	TRBV18	TRBD1	TRBJ2-5	TGTGCCAGCTCACCGCAATTGGGACAGAGAAATCAAGAGACCCAGTACTTC	CASSPQLGQRNQETQYF
medium-sized	TRBV14	TRBD1	TRBJ2-1	TGTGCCAGCAGCCAAGTCCCGGGACAGGGGGATAATGAGCAGTTCTTC	CASSQVPGQGDNEQFF
NA	TRBV21-1	NA	TRBJ2-1	TGTGCCAGCAGCAAAGGTTGTTGGTACGGCACGGGTGGCGACAATGAGCAGTTCTTC	CASSKGCWYGTGGDNEQFF
NA	TRBV19	NA	TRBJ2-5	TGTGCCAGTAGTTCGCGGGCCCAAGAGACCCAGTACTTC	CASSSRAQETQYF
NA	TRBV7-9	NA	TRBJ1-6	TGTGCCAGCAGCCGGGACTGGGACGATTCACCCCTCCACTTT	CASSRDWDDSPLHF
NA	TRBV14	TRBD2	TRBJ2-1	TGTGCCAGCAGCCAAACCGGGACTAGCGTGTTCAATAAGCAGTTCTTC	CASSQTGTSVFNKQFF